In its sample, the clone carrying this T cell receptor (beta chain) was seen a few times. This sample was taken from a study of T cell repertoires in cytomegalovirus infection. The overall study: Public TCR beta signatures marked donors with CMV infection and the matching HLA.

The CDR3 is 9 residues long. Germline lookup yields CDR1 LNHNV and CDR2 YYDKDF (reference sequence). Trimming cost V 8 bases and J 3 bases, with 2 bases left between them. TCRdb re-called the reads with MiXCR, one entry per CDR3 protein. Of approximately 630,000 distinct CDR3 sequences in the sample, about 24% were seen once. What was sequenced was CD8+ T cells from PBMCs. The rearrangement uses TRBV15 and TRBJ2-7; D is unclear. The sequence was collected from a human donor in good health (CMV status not recorded). Some clones in this sample may be carry-over from other donors' samples. CDR3 coding DNA: TGTGCCACCGACTACGAGCAGTACTTC. This sequence encodes CATDYEQYF.